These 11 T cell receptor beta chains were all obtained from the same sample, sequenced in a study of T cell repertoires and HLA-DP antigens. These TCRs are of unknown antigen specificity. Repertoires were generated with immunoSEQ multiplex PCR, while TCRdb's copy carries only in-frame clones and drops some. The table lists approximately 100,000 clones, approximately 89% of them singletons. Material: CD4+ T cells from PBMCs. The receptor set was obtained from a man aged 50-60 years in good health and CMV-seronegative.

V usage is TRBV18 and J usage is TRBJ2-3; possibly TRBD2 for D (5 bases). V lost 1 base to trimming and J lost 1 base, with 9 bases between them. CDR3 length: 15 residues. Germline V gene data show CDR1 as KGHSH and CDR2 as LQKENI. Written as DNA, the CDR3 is TGTGCCAGCTCACCACAGCGGAGAGGCACAGATACGCAGTATTTT. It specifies CASSPQRRGTDTQYF.

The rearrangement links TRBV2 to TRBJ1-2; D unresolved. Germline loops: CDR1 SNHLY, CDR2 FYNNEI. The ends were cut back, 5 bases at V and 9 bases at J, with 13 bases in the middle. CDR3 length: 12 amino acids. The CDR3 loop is CASSYMARSYTF. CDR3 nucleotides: TGTGCCAGCAGTTACATGGCTAGAAGCTACACCTTC.

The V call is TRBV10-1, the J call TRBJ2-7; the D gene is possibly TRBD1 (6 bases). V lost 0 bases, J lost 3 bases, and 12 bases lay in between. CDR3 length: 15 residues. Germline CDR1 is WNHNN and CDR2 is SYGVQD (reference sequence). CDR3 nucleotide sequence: TGCGCCAGCAGTGAGTCGATGGGGGCGGTCTACGAGCAGTACTTC. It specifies CASSESMGAVYEQYF.

The CDR3 nucleotides read TGTGCCAGCAGTGAAGCAAAGAACACTGAAGCTTTCTTT. The encoded protein is CASSEAKNTEAFF. This chain joins TRBV6-1 and TRBJ1-1; D call uncertain. The germline gives CDR1 MNHNS, CDR2 SASEGT. The CDR3 consists of 13 residues. Between the trimmed V and J ends, which lost 0 bases and 1 base, there was a span of 3 bases.

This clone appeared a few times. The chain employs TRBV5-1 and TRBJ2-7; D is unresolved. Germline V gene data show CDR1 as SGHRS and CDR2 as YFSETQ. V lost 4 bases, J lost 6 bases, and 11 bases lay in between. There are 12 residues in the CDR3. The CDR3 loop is CASSLTLSEQYF. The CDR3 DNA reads TGCGCCAGCAGCCTGACTCTCTCCGAGCAGTACTTC.

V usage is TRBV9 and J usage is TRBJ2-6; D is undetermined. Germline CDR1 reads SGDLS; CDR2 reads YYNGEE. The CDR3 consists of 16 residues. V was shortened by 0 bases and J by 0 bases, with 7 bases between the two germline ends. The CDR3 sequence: CASSVGPISGANVLTF. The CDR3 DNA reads TGTGCCAGCAGCGTAGGCCCGATCTCTGGGGCCAACGTCCTGACTTTC. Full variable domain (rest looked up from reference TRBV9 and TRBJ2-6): DSGVTQTPKHLITATGQRVTLRCSPRSGDLSVYWYQQSLDQGLQFLIQYYNGEERAKGNILERFSAQQFPDLHSELNLSSLELGDSALYFCASSVGPISGANVLTFGAGSRLTVL.

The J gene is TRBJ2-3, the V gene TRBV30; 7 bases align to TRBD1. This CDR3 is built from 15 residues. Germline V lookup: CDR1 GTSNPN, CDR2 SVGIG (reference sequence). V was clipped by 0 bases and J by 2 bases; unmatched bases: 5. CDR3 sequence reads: CAWSVLDRATDTQYF. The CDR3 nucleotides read TGTGCCTGGAGTGTACTAGACAGGGCCACAGATACGCAGTATTTT.

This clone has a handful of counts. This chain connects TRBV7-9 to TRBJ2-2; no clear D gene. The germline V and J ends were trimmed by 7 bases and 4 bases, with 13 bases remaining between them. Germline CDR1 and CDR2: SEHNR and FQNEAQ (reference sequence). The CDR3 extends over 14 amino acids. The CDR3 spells CASTPSSGTGELFF. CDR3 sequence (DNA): TGTGCCAGCACCCCATCATCCGGCACCGGGGAGCTGTTTTTT.

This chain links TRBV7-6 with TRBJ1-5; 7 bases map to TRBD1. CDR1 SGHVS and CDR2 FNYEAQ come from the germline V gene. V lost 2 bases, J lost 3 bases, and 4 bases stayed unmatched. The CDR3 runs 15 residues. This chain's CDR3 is CASSLRQGNNQPQHF. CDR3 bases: TGTGCCAGCAGCTTAAGACAGGGTAACAATCAGCCCCAGCATTTT.

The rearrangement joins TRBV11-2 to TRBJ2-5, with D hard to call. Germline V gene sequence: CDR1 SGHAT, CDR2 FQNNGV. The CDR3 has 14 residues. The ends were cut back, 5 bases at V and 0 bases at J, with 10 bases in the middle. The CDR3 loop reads CASSPQRNQETQYF. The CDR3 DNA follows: TGTGCCAGCAGCCCTCAGAGGAACCAAGAGACCCAGTACTTC. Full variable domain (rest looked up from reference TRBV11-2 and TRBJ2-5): EAGVAQSPRYKIIEKRQSVAFWCNPISGHATLYWYQQILGQGPKLLIQFQNNGVVDDSQLPKDRFSAERLKGVDSTLKIQPAKLEDSAVYLCASSPQRNQETQYFGPGTRLLVL.

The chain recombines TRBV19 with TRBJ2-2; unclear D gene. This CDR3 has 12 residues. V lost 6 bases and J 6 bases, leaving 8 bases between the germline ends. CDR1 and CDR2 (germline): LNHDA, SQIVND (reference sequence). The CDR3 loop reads CASRVSAGELFF. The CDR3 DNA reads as TGTGCCAGTAGGGTATCGGCCGGGGAGCTGTTTTTT.